This T cell receptor beta chain is drawn from a study of CD8 T cells in ankylosing spondylitis. This clonotype was counted many times. Its antigen is still unknown. Generation of TCR beta libraries employed quantitative 5'-RACE incorporating molecular barcodes. MiXCR, applied by TCRdb to the 5' RACE reads, yields one record per CDR3 protein. The table includes some 240,000 distinct CDR3 sequences, 6% to 8% detected once. V lost 1 base to trimming and J lost 0 bases, with 8 bases between them. Looked up from germline, CDR1 is LGHNA and CDR2 is YSLEER. The CDR3 consists of 15 residues. Study conclusions and caveats: A motif in TCR beta, a set of fewer than ten highly homologous variants, appeared characteristic of ankylosing spondylitis blood.

The sequence derives from a male donor with ankylosing spondylitis. The chain is built from TRBV4-3 and TRBJ2-3; D is ambiguous. The specimen was blood, either unsorted or a sorted T cell fraction (not recorded which). CDR3 protein: CASSQVHQSTDTQYF. The CDR3 bases are TGCGCCAGCAGCCAAGTACATCAAAGCACAGATACGCAGTATTTT.